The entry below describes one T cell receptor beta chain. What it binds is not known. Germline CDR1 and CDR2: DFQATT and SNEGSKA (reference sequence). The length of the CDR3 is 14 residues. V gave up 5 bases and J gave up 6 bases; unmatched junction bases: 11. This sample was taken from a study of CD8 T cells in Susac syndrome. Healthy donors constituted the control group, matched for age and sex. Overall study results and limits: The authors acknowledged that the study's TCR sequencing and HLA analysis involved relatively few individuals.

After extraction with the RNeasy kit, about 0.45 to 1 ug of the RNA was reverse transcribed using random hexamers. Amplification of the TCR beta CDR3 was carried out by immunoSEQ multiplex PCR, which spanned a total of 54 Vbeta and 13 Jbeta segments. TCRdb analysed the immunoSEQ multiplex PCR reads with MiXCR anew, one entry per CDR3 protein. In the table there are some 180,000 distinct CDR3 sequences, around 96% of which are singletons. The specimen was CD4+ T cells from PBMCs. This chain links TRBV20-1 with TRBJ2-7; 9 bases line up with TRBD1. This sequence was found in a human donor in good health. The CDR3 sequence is CSAGTGTGSFEQYF. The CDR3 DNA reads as TGCAGTGCTGGTACCGGGACAGGGAGCTTCGAGCAGTACTTC.